This T cell receptor (beta chain) comes out of a study of blood T cell repertoires in COVID-19. Turning to the study itself: The United States, Italy and Spain supplied acute and convalescent COVID-19 samples.

Two negative PCRs, clearance, or symptom resolution were required of recovered Cohort 3 donors. The CDR3 has 14 amino acids. Germline trimming cut 6 bases from V and 6 bases from J; bases unmatched to any gene: 5. Per germline, CDR1 SGHTA and CDR2 FQGNSA. In the authors' workflow: Counts of nucleated cells, estimated from reference gene primer amplification, were obtained. The data were produced by immunoSEQ multiplex PCR, yet TCRdb's version contains in-frame clones alone and is incomplete. V, J and clone size derive from that table, while D and trimming were established from the DNA sequence. Of 250,000 to 350,000 clones in the sample, under 95% were seen once.

Sample: PBMCs or T cells enriched from blood (not recorded which). This chain connects TRBV7-2 to TRBJ1-5, with 10 nucleotides matching TRBD1. The sequence was collected from a woman in her twenties or thirties who had recovered from COVID-19. The CDR3 sequence: CASSHGTGVQPQHF. The CDR3 nucleotides are TGTGCCAGCAGTCATGGGACAGGGGTTCAGCCCCAGCATTTT. Based on the CDR3 plus reference TRBV7-2 and TRBJ1-5, the full variable domain is GAGVSQSPSNKVTEKGKDVELRCDPISGHTALYWYRQSLGQGLEFLIYFQGNSAPDKSGLPSDRFSAERTGGSVSTLTIQRTQQEDSAVYLCASSHGTGVQPQHFGDGTRLSIL.